This T cell receptor beta chain was profiled in a study of beta chain features in type 1 diabetes. Study conclusions and caveats: There were fewer insertions and more deletions at the VDJ junctions of type 1 diabetes patients. Type 1 diabetes patients had moderately but significantly shorter TCRB CDR3s in all four CD4+ subsets.

There are 14 residues in the CDR3. V dropped 3 bases and J dropped 8 bases, with 14 bases sitting between them. Per the germline V gene, CDR1 is SEHNR and CDR2 is FQNEAQ (reference sequence). As to this clone: Antigen specificity is unknown.

The entirety of the isolated RNA underwent reverse transcription, so expressed TCRB transcripts were sequenced. Measured with immunoSEQ multiplex PCR; TCRdb has only the in-frame clones, and not every one. Of under 400,000 clones listed, around 12% are singletons. Sequencing was carried out using naive CD4+ T cells from blood. The receptor comes from a woman aged 18-29 years with type 1 diabetes. The gene calls are TRBV7-9 and TRBJ2-1; D is possibly TRBD1 (5 bases). The CDR3 here is CASSLGRARDEQFF. In DNA form, the CDR3 reads TGTGCCAGCAGCTTGGGCAGGGCCAGAGATGAGCAGTTCTTC.